This T cell receptor (beta chain) derives from a study of shared clonotypes between healthy human individuals (dated by TCRdb to the early 2020s). For the wider study: A couple of women and a few men aged 18 to 49 years were included in the cohort. For each donor, three plates each were used for CD4 naive and CD4 memory, two plates were used for CD8 naive, and one plate was used for CD8 memory. To estimate repertoire size and how much clonotypes are shared between individuals, the study performed deep sequencing of blood TCR repertoires from 4 to 6 healthy adults. Different laboratories and diverse techniques were used to prepare libraries and sequence TCR repertoires, to increase sequencing depth and limit assay-specific biases. Per donor, leukapheresis produced somewhere between about 0.94 and 10 billion PBMCs.

From the germline V gene (reference sequence), CDR1 is SGHNT and CDR2 is YYREEE. The cysteine opens and the phenylalanine closes a CDR3 of 16 amino acids. The retained sequence is limited to the CDR3, 48 bases, with the frame set at the first base. Trimmed from V: 4 bases; trimmed from J: 6 bases; junction bases lacking a gene match: 9. Regarding this clone: It lacks a known antigen. Base qualities are not at hand, and no much larger clone is one base apart.

The donors were healthy, HIV-negative adults with no recently reported acute infections or vaccinations. Only Caucasian adults living in Nashville, Tennessee, USA were represented among the donors. CD4+ T cells were enriched through magnetic negative selection, after which naive cells were positively selected on CD45RA and the remaining negative fraction served as the memory subset. Blood was collected by leukapheresis, and PBMCs were isolated by Ficoll-Histopaque density gradient centrifugation and then cryopreserved in liquid nitrogen vapor phase. Analytical flow cytometry was used to check the purity and quantity of each magnetically sorted T cell population. Each sorted fraction had its genomic DNA isolated and then quantified by UV absorbance on a Nanodrop 2000c. The investigation overall reported the following: Sampling was restricted to blood, and TCR repertoires in tissue are likely to differ from TCR repertoires in blood. Pairwise subsampling indicated that sequencing depth was expected to affect the degree of clonotype sharing among donors. Naive subsets generally had larger estimated clonotype richness than memory subsets. When a handful of donors were compared, the shared fraction of clonotypes was 5% to 6.5% for naive CD4, roughly 3.4% for naive CD8, more than 2% for memory CD4, and about 0.36% for memory CD8. Compared with non-shared clonotypes, clonotypes shared by all four sorted-subset donors had higher generation probabilities. Because the study included only a small number of donors, the genetic and exposure-history diversity represented was limited. Incomplete sequencing was indicated by rarefaction of sorted-subset datasets, despite the large sequencing depth.

TCR CDR3 regions were amplified from genomic DNA by multiplex PCR using the deep immunoSEQ assay. For each cell subset, the extracted genomic DNA was distributed evenly across all wells of several immunoSEQ 96-well plates, and each plate served as one replicate. Each replicate PCR for sorted subsets received 200 ng genomic DNA, equal to 30,000 or so T cell genomes. The purified libraries were quantified using a Qubit 3.0 fluorometer, sized with a Bioanalyzer 2100, and then quantified again using the KAPA Library Quantification kit. Every immunoSEQ 96-well plate was sequenced on a dedicated single-read 150-cycle Illumina NextSeq 550 flow cell. On the study's bioinformatics: Because only junctional sequences without quality scores were contained in the immunoSEQ output, filtering matching that applied to full-length reads could not be performed. Sequences were annotated with PyIR, a Python wrapper for IgBLAST v1.9, using IMGT germline references to assign V/J genes and CDR3. Reads were filtered out if the reads had weak V/J assignments (E-value above 1e-6), no CDR3, stop codons, out-of-frame junctions, or ambiguous translated residues. A V3J clonotype was defined by an identical inferred V gene, J gene, and CDR3 amino acid sequence. To compute the percentage overlap between repertoires, the number of shared unique clonotypes was divided by the size of the smaller repertoire. RTK rarefaction, the Chao1 estimator, and Recon v2.1 estimates of unobserved clonotypes were used to assess repertoire richness. Generation probabilities for all TCRbeta clonotypes obtained by the gDNA method from a handful of donors were computed using OLGA. The table comes from immuneACCESS by way of TCRdb, which keeps in-frame sequences with V and J called. Part of the clones is missing from these tables; in studies checked, under half for an unresolved V gene and the rest for unknown reasons. Clone size and V and J calls were adopted from that table, with D and trimming inferred from the DNA. The sample records 950,000 to 1,200,000 clones, approximately 80% of which are singletons. More than 0.85% of the sample is held by the ten biggest clonotypes.

This sequence originates from a man aged 18-30 years in good health. Some clones in this sample may be carry-over from other donors' samples. The chain uses TRBV5-4 and TRBJ2-3; TRBD2 aligns with 12 central bases. Sequencing was performed on memory CD4+ T cells from PBMCs. This specimen's cell subset or site label, per the study, means: CD45RA-negative fraction. The CDR3 sequence is CASSLRLAGVSDTQYF. The nucleotide sequence is given as TGTGCCAGCAGCCTTAGACTAGCGGGAGTATCCGATACGCAGTATTTT. The variable domain in full, with residues beyond the CDR3 obtained from the reference TRBV5-4 and TRBJ2-3 genes, is ETGVTQSPTHLIKTRGQQVTLRCSSQSGHNTVSWYQQALGQGPQFIFQYYREEENGRGNFPPRFSGLQFPNYSSELNVNALELDDSALYLCASSLRLAGVSDTQYFGPGTRLTVL.